The entry below gives a single T cell receptor (beta chain) sequence along with its context. Its antigen is unidentified. This sample was taken from a study of response to subunit inactivated influenza vaccine. The study, taken as a whole, reports: Few new T cells, the authors suggested, are recruited by each seasonal influenza vaccination.

Germline V CDR1 and CDR2: KGHSH, LQKENI. The CDR3 runs to 16 residues. J gave up 2 bases and V 4 bases, and 6 bases lay outside the gene matches. A single record per CDR3 protein comes from TCRdb applying MiXCR to the RT-PCR reads. The table lists roughly 790,000 distinct CDR3 sequences, 21% of them singletons. The starting material was PBMCs from blood, obtained roughly 5 days after vaccination. This receptor was taken from a man aged 45-60 years who received an inactivated influenza vaccine. The chain carries TRBV18 and TRBJ2-3; 10 bases are shared with TRBD2. The CDR3 DNA reads TGTGCCAGCTCACGACTAGCGGGCCAAGCCACAGATACGCAGTATTTT. This translates into CASSRLAGQATDTQYF. The entire variable domain, with the rest obtained from reference TRBV18 and TRBJ2-3, is as follows: NAGVMQNPRHLVRRRGQEARLRCSPMKGHSHVYWYRQLPEEGLKFMVYLQKENIIDESGMPKERFSAEFPKEGPSILRIQQVVRGDSAAYFCASSRLAGQATDTQYFGPGTRLTVL.